The clone carrying this T cell receptor beta chain came up a few times. Its antigen is unknown. Addition of a universal primer site occurred through template switching, and cDNA carried unique molecular identifiers. Using its own MiXCR run on the 5' RACE reads, TCRdb lists one record per CDR3 protein. This sample has hundreds of thousands of distinct CDR3 sequences; approximately 22% occur once, and the top ten carry 4% to 5.5%. The record originates from a study of identical twins. General study points: Beta out-of-frame sequences displayed a weaker excess of sharing between twins. The more abundant beta clonotypes in cord blood had fewer insertions, and memory repertoires did not show this.

These data also featured in a second study, about T cells expressing NK-cell markers.

This clonotype was sampled from a woman aged 18-30 years in good health. The source material was PBMCs.

CDR3 protein: CSVEEQREHYTF. The CDR3 DNA reads as TGCAGCGTTGAAGAACAAAGGGAACACTACACCTTC. V is TRBV29-1 and J is TRBJ1-2; D remains unclear. Germline V lookup: CDR1 SQVTM, CDR2 ANQGSEA. V lost 0 bases, J lost 10 bases, and 12 bases lay in between. This CDR3 has 12 amino acids.